The 3 T cell receptor beta chains given below trace back to one sample, sequenced in a study of cytomegalovirus exposure and HLA in healthy donors (TCRdb year 2017). Library construction relied on the immunoSEQ multiplex PCR assay. A mixture of 60 forward primers for TCR Vbeta segments and 13 reverse primers for TCR Jbeta segments was used in the multiplex PCR. The immuneACCESS repertoire file appears here via TCRdb, limited to in-frame rearrangements. These files lack a portion of the clones; in checked studies, under half of the deficit traces to unresolved V genes, and the cause of the others is not known. The sample data list roughly 190,000 clones, and roughly three quarters of these were observed just once. The biggest ten clones account for over 1.5% of the sample. Sequences were obtained from PBMCs. These receptors all come from a young woman in good health and CMV-seronegative.

This sequence joins TRBV19 and TRBJ1-1; TRBD1 matches 7 bases. The trim removed 1 base at V and 0 bases at J, leaving 8 bases unmatched. This CDR3 is 17 amino acids long. The germline CDR1 and CDR2 sequences are LNHDA and SQIVND (reference sequence). CDR3 region: CASSIGPTGYMNTEAFF. CDR3 bases: TGTGCCAGTAGTATAGGTCCGACAGGGTATATGAACACTGAAGCTTTCTTT.

This rearrangement joins TRBV6-5 to TRBJ2-7; 16 nucleotides align to TRBD2. The CDR3 covers 16 residues. From germline, CDR1 is MNHEY and CDR2 SVGAGI. Trimming cost V 0 bases and J 6 bases; bases outside gene matches: 2. The CDR3 is CASSYSGLAGGLEQYF. CDR3 in DNA: TGTGCCAGCAGTTACTCGGGACTAGCGGGAGGGCTCGAGCAGTACTTC.

The V call is TRBV27, the J call TRBJ2-2, with 7 bases matching TRBD1. There are 16 residues in the CDR3. The germline V gene has CDR1 MNHEY and CDR2 SMNVEV (reference sequence). Unmatched junction bases numbered 7, after V lost 6 bases and J lost 0 bases. The CDR3 is CASRRGPQSNTGELFF. The CDR3 DNA is TGTGCCAGCAGAAGGGGGCCGCAGTCGAACACCGGGGAGCTGTTTTTT.